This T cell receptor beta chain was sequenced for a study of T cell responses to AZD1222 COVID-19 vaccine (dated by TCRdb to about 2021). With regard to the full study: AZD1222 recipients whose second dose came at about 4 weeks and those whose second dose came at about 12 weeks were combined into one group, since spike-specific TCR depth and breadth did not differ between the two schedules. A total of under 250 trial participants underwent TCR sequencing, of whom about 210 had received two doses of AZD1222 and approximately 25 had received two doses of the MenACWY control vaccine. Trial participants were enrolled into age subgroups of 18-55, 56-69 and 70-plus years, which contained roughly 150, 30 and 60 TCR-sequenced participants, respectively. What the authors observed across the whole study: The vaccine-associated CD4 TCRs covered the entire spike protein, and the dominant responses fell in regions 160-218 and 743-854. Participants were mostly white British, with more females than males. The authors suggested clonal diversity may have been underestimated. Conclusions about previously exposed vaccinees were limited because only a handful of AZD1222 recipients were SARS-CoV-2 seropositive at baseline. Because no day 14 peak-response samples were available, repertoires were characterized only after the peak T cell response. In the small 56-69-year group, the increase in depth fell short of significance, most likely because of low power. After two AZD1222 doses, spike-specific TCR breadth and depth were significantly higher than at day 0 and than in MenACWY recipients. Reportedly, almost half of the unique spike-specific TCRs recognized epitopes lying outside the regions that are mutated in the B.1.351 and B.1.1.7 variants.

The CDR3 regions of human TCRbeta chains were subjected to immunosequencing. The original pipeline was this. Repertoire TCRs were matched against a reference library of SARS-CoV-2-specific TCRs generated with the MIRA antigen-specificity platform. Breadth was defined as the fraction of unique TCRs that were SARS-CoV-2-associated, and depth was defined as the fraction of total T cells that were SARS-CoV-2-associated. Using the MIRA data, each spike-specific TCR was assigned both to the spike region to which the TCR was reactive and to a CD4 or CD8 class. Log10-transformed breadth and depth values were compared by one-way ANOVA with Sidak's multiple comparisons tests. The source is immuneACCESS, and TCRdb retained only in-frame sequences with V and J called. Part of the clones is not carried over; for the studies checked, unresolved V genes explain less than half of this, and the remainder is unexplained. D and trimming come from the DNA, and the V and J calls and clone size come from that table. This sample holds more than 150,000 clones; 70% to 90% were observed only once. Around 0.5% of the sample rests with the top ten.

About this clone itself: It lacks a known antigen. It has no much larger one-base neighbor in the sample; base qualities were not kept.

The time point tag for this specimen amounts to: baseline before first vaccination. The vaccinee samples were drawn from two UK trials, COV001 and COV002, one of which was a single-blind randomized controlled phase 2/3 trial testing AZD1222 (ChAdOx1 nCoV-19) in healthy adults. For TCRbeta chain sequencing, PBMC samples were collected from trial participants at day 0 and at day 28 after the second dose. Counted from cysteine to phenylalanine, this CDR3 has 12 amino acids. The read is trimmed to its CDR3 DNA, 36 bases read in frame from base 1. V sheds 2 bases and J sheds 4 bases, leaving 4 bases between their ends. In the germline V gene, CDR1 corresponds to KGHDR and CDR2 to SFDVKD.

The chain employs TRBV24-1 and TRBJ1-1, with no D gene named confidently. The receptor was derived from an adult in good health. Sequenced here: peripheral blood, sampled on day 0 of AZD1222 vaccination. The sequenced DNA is TGTGCCACCAGTGATTCTGGCACTGAAGCTTTCTTT. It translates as CATSDSGTEAFF.